The 27 T cell receptor beta chains below come from one sample, sequenced in a study of primary melanoma T cells and metastatic recurrence. Here immunoSEQ multiplex PCR was the method, and the copy in TCRdb shows in-frame clones only, minus some. This sample has some 970 clones; approximately 68% occur once, and the top ten carry approximately 4.3%. Sample: melanoma tumor tissue. The receptors come from a human donor with melanoma.

This clone was seen a single time. This sequence joins TRBV6-8 and TRBJ2-3; D could derive from TRBD1 or TRBD2 (5 bases each). V lost 10 bases and J 4 bases, leaving 27 bases between the germline ends. From germline, CDR1 is MNHGY and CDR2 SAAAGT. The CDR3 runs to 17 residues. CDR3 bases: TGTGCCATCACCGAAGGGAAGGGGAGCGATGTTTCAGATACGCAGTATTTT. Amino acids: CAITEGKGSDVSDTQYF.

The chain couples TRBV6-8 to TRBJ2-7; 7 nucleotides align to TRBD1. Germline lookup yields CDR1 MNHGY and CDR2 SAAAGT. Unmatched junction bases numbered 10, after V lost 6 bases and J lost 2 bases. The CDR3 is 15 residues long. CDR3 coding DNA: TGTGCCAGCAGGGAAAGCACAGGGGTCACCTACGAGCAGTACTTC. Translated: CASRESTGVTYEQYF.

This chain links TRBV14 with TRBJ2-3, with 7 bases lining up with TRBD2. Germline values: CDR1 SGHDN, CDR2 FVKESK. V was pared by 4 bases and J by 2 bases, with 12 bases of the junction left unmatched. The CDR3 is 17 amino acids. Written as DNA, the CDR3 is TGTGCCAGCAGCCCCTCGGTGGGAGCGGGGAACACAGATACGCAGTATTTT. This sequence encodes CASSPSVGAGNTDTQYF.

This clone was counted a single time. This chain connects TRBV6-8 to TRBJ2-3; the D gene is possibly TRBD2 (5 bases). Trimming cost V 5 bases and J 2 bases, with 17 bases left between them. Germline loops: CDR1 MNHGY, CDR2 SAAAGT. This CDR3 spans 16 amino acids. The CDR3 DNA is TGTGCCAGCAGTGTTCGACCGGAGGCCTACACAGATACGCAGTATTTT. Translation: CASSVRPEAYTDTQYF.

This clone came up once. This rearrangement joins TRBV11-3 to TRBJ1-6; the D is unclear. The length of the CDR3 is 14 residues. V was shortened by 1 base and J by 6 bases, with 7 bases between the two germline ends. Germline V gives CDR1 SGHNT, CDR2 YENEEA. The CDR3 DNA follows: TGTGCCAGCAGCTTAGGTATAAGTAATTCACCCCTCCACTTT. Encoded protein: CASSLGISNSPLHF.

The J gene is TRBJ2-7, the V gene TRBV14; D is ambiguous. The CDR3 runs to 14 residues. Germline loops: CDR1 SGHDN, CDR2 FVKESK. V lost 1 base, J lost 3 bases, and 10 bases lay in between. The CDR3: CASSQGIVYYEQYF. DNA for the CDR3: TGTGCCAGCAGCCAAGGAATAGTGTACTACGAGCAGTACTTC.

The chain couples TRBV23-1 to TRBJ1-2, with D possibly being TRBD1 (5 bases). TRBV23-1 is an ORF; its function is uncertain. CDR3 length: 17 amino acids. The V end was cut by 3 bases, the J end by 3 bases, with 20 bases between. As DNA, the CDR3 is TGCGCCAGCAGTCACCAGGAGGAATATAGACAGCACTATGGCTACACCTTC. It translates to CASSHQEEYRQHYGYTF.

This chain connects TRBV28 to TRBJ2-7; 8 nucleotides match TRBD1. V shed 6 bases, J shed 7 bases, and the junction held 14 bases outside the gene matches. Per the germline V gene, CDR1 is MDHEN and CDR2 is SYDVKM. This CDR3 has 15 amino acids. CDR3 residues: CASSPMRAGGGEQYF. The DNA for the CDR3 is TGTGCCAGCAGCCCTATGCGGGCAGGGGGCGGGGAGCAGTACTTC.

The chain has TRBV18 and TRBJ1-1; possible D gene TRBD1, 5 bases. The CDR3 length is 14 residues. Germline V CDR1 and CDR2: KGHSH, LQKENI. Trimming shortened V by 4 bases and J by 3 bases, and 12 bases separated the two germline ends. The CDR3: CASSRGIGDTEAFF. The DNA of the CDR3 is TGTGCCAGCTCACGGGGGATAGGGGACACTGAAGCTTTCTTT.

This clone was detected once. The V gene is TRBV19, the J gene TRBJ1-1, with 8 bases fitting TRBD1. The CDR3 is 13 amino acids. The V segment lost 7 bases and the J segment 5 bases; nucleotides outside the gene matches: 6. Germline-derived CDR1 and CDR2 are LNHDA and SQIVND (reference sequence). The CDR3 DNA sequence: TGTGCCAGTACCCCAGGGGGCGGAACTGAAGCTTTCTTT. Amino acid sequence: CASTPGGGTEAFF.

This clone appeared a single time. This rearrangement joins TRBV11-3 to TRBJ1-6, with D possibly matching TRBD1 (5 bases). V lost 8 bases, J lost 4 bases, and 15 bases lay in between. The CDR3 totals 15 residues. Germline V CDR1 and CDR2: SGHNT, YENEEA. CDR3 sequence reads: CASGLPGTYNSPLHF. CDR3 in DNA: TGTGCCAGCGGTCTACCCGGGACTTATAATTCACCCCTCCACTTT.

About this clone: Germline and junction disagree at one end, which may indicate a read error. The chain couples TRBV19 to TRBJ1-6; D call uncertain. This CDR3 is built from 14 residues. Per the germline V gene, CDR1 is LNHDA and CDR2 is SQIVND (reference sequence). The CDR3 sequence: CASSIPLGDSPLHF. The CDR3 region has the DNA TGTGCCAGTAGTATTCCTCTCGGGGATTCACCCCTCCATTTT.

CDR3 sequence reads: CASSQSGRLNTGELFF. CDR3 nucleotide sequence: TGCGCCAGCAGTCAATCGGGTAGGCTTAACACCGGGGAGCTGTTTTTT. J is TRBJ2-2 and V is TRBV23-1; D ambiguous. TRBV23-1 is assigned to the ORF class and has an uncertain function. V was cut by 0 bases and J by 2 bases, with 10 bases left in between. The CDR3 contains 16 residues.

This clone was observed a single time. The chain recombines TRBV18 with TRBJ2-1, with 7 bases aligning to TRBD1. This CDR3 has 15 amino acids. CDR1 and CDR2 from the germline V gene are KGHSH and LQKENI. J gave up 7 bases and V 6 bases, and 12 bases lay outside the gene matches. The CDR3 DNA reads as TGTGCCAGCTCCCCGACAGGGAACCTTCTTAATGAGCAGTTCTTC. This codes for CASSPTGNLLNEQFF.

The chain uses TRBV6-8 and TRBJ2-1; tentative D call: TRBD1 (5 bases). Germline V gene lookup returns CDR1 MNHGY and CDR2 SAAAGT. The CDR3 covers 15 residues. The germline V and J ends were trimmed by 5 bases and 3 bases, with 14 bases remaining between them. The CDR3 bases are TGTGCCAGCAGTGATTTGATAGACAGCTACAATGAGCAGTTCTTC. It translates to CASSDLIDSYNEQFF.

The V call is TRBV11-3, the J call TRBJ2-1; 12 bases map to TRBD2. This CDR3 is built from 17 residues. Looked up from germline, CDR1 is SGHNT and CDR2 is YENEEA. Trimming cost V 2 bases and J 5 bases; bases outside gene matches: 7. CDR3 in DNA: TGTGCCAGCAGCTTAACCCTACTAGCGGGGGGAGACAATGAGCAGTTCTTC. It encodes CASSLTLLAGGDNEQFF.

The chain links TRBV23-1 to TRBJ2-1; TRBD1 might be the D (7 bases). TRBV23-1 is treated as an ORF (open reading frame) with a function not yet certain. This CDR3 has 17 amino acids. Trimming pared 6 bases from V and 7 bases from J, leaving 25 bases between. The CDR3 reads CASSQDWTGGGVNEQFF. As DNA, the CDR3 is TGCGCCAGCAGCCAAGATTGGACAGGAGGCGGGGTAAATGAGCAGTTCTTC.

The V call is TRBV1, the J call TRBJ2-1; TRBD1 reflects the table's D call only, with no check against the DNA. TRBV1 is reported as a pseudogene. The CDR3 covers 13 residues. In nucleotides, the CDR3 is TGCGCCAGCAGCGGGGTACAGGGGGATGAGCAGTTCTTC. Its translation is CASSGVQGDEQFF.

V is TRBV9 and J is TRBJ2-7; 10 positions match TRBD1. Germline lookup yields CDR1 SGDLS and CDR2 YYNGEE. V lost 4 bases to trimming and J lost 7 bases; unmatched junction nucleotides: 11. The CDR3 consists of 15 residues. The CDR3 sequence: CASSLGQGVLEEQYF. The CDR3 DNA reads TGTGCCAGCAGCCTTGGACAGGGGGTTCTAGAAGAGCAGTACTTC.

With respect to this clone: A junction end diverges from the germline sequence, so it may reflect a read error. The rearrangement links TRBV18 to TRBJ1-2, with D perhaps matching TRBD1 (5 bases). The CDR3 contains 12 residues. Germline V gives CDR1 KGHSH, CDR2 LQKENI. The CDR3 DNA reads as TGTGCCAGCTCACCATCCAGGGACGGCTACACCTTT. Translating gives CASSPSRDGYTF.

This clone was seen just once. CDR3 DNA sequence: TGTGCCAGCTCACCCCAAATGACAGGGGGGGGCTACAATGAGCAGTTCTTC. This encodes CASSPQMTGGGYNEQFF. The gene calls are TRBV18 and TRBJ2-1; TRBD1 matches at 9 bases. This CDR3 has 17 amino acids. CDR1 KGHSH and CDR2 LQKENI come from the germline V gene. V lost 3 bases, J lost 3 bases, and 9 bases stayed unmatched.

The rearrangement uses TRBV5-1 and TRBJ2-5; D not resolved. The germline gives CDR1 SGHRS, CDR2 YFSETQ. V lost 0 bases and J 0 bases, leaving 6 bases between the germline ends. The CDR3 has 14 amino acids. CDR3 sequence reads: CASSLGQYQETQYF. The DNA of the CDR3 is TGCGCCAGCAGCTTGGGCCAGTACCAAGAGACCCAGTACTTC.

The chain has TRBV11-3 and TRBJ2-5; 14 positions agree with TRBD2. Trimming took 6 bases from V and 5 from J; bases not matched to a gene: 5. Germline V CDR1 and CDR2: SGHNT, YENEEA. The CDR3 sequence is 15 residues long. The CDR3 sequence: CASSRLAGGGETQYF. The CDR3 DNA reads as TGTGCCAGCAGTCGACTAGCGGGAGGGGGGGAGACCCAGTACTTC.

Of note for this clone: A read error may produce the germline difference seen at one junction end. This chain joins TRBV18 and TRBJ1-1; 7 bases map to TRBD1. Per the germline V gene, CDR1 is KGHSH and CDR2 is LQKENI. The CDR3 totals 12 residues. CDR3 sequence reads: CVSSPRTGEAFF. The CDR3 bases are TGTGTCAGCTCACCCAGGACAGGTGAAGCTTTCTTT. The full variable domain, its missing parts supplied by reference TRBV18 and TRBJ1-1, is NAGVMQNPRHLVRRRGQEARLRCSPMKGHSHVYWYRQLPEEGLKFMVYLQKENIIDESGMPKERFSAEFPKEGPSILRIQQVVRGDSAAYFCVSSPRTGEAFFGQGTRLTVV.

DNA of the CDR3: TGTGCCAGCAGTATACCATCGAGCAATCAGCCCCAGCATTTT. Translation gives CASSIPSSNQPQHF. The V gene is TRBV6-8, the J gene TRBJ1-5; D remains unclear. V lost 5 bases to trimming and J lost 1 base, with 9 bases between them. Germline V gives CDR1 MNHGY, CDR2 SAAAGT. This CDR3 has 14 amino acids.

The V call is TRBV11-3, the J call TRBJ2-3; D possibly corresponds to TRBD1 (5 bases). With 7 bases removed from V and 0 bases from J, the gap between germline ends came to 11 bases. CDR1 is SGHNT and CDR2 is YENEEA in the germline V gene. The CDR3 spans 14 residues. CDR3 nucleotides: TGTGCCAGCACCCAGGGCTATAGCACAGATACGCAGTATTTT. Encoded protein: CASTQGYSTDTQYF.

This clone was seen just once. The chain joins TRBV11-3 to TRBJ2-3; 7 bases line up with TRBD1. The junction had 16 bases not matched to a gene; V was cut back by 5 bases and J by 2 bases. The CDR3 extends over 18 amino acids. Looked up from germline, CDR1 is SGHNT and CDR2 is YENEEA. CDR3 sequence: CASSPERLTGKVTDTQYF. In DNA, the CDR3 is TGTGCCAGCAGCCCCGAGCGGCTGACAGGGAAGGTCACAGATACGCAGTATTTT. Supplemented by reference TRBV11-3 and TRBJ2-3, the full variable domain reads EAGVVQSPRYKIIEKKQPVAFWCNPISGHNTLYWYLQNLGQGPELLIRYENEEAVDDSQLPKDRFSAERLKGVDSTLKIQPAELGDSAVYLCASSPERLTGKVTDTQYFGPGTRLTVL.